The next 3 T cell receptor beta chains were all read from a single sample in a study of shared clonotypes between healthy human individuals. Sequencing used immunoSEQ multiplex PCR; TCRdb keeps in-frame clones, though not all of them. The sample lists about 1 million clones; around 74% were seen once. The source material was memory CD4+ T cells sorted from blood. Documented subset: CD45RA-negative fraction. These receptors originate from a man younger than 35 in good health.

As concerns this clone: A read error is possible here, since a much larger clone lies one base away. Other DNA sequences in the same sample also yield this CDR3. This rearrangement joins TRBV6-5 to TRBJ1-1; no reliable D call. This CDR3 contains 11 residues. CDR1 MNHEY and CDR2 SVGAGI come from the germline V gene. The germline V and J ends were trimmed by 6 bases and 1 base, with 3 bases remaining between them. CDR3 sequence (DNA): TGTGCCAGCAGGACGAACACTGAAGCTTTCTTT. Translation: CASRTNTEAFF.

Only a few counts were recorded for this clone. The rearrangement joins TRBV7-6 to TRBJ2-2; maybe TRBD1 (6 bases). The CDR3 consists of 16 residues. Per germline, CDR1 SGHVS and CDR2 FNYEAQ. V was shortened by 2 bases and J by 2 bases, with 12 bases between the two germline ends. The CDR3 reads CASSLMGATNTGELFF. The CDR3 nucleotides read TGTGCCAGCAGCTTAATGGGGGCAACTAACACCGGGGAGCTGTTTTTT.

On this clone: A read error likely explains this, since a far larger clone differs by one base. V and J are TRBV20-1 and TRBJ1-2, with D possibly TRBD1 on 6 matching bases. V dropped 4 bases and J dropped 4 bases, with 7 bases sitting between them. The CDR3 sequence is 11 residues long. Germline CDR1 DFQATT, CDR2 SNEGSKA (reference sequence). CDR3: CSAIGGYGYTF. The CDR3 DNA reads as TGCAGTGCTATAGGGGGCTATGGCTACACCTTC.